The 9 T cell receptor beta chains reported below all come from one sample, sequenced in a study of blood T cell repertoires in COVID-19 (TCRdb year 2020). Libraries were prepared through the immunoSEQ multiplex PCR assay. TCRdb took this table from immuneACCESS and kept in-frame rearrangements with V and J called. Such tables lack part of the clones; where checked against another copy, unresolved V genes explain under half of the gap, and the rest is unexplained. A total of around 65,000 clones appear in this sample, 75% to 90% of them only once. About 14% of the sample is in the top ten clones. The sample taken for sequencing was peripheral blood. The receptor set was obtained from a human donor in a cohort sampled during active COVID-19.

The rearrangement links TRBV9 to TRBJ2-1, with TRBD2 matching over 14 bases. CDR1 and CDR2 from the germline V gene are SGDLS and YYNGEE. CDR3 size: 16 residues. V shed 4 bases, J shed 8 bases, and the junction held 8 bases outside the gene matches. The CDR3 nucleotides are TGTGCCAGCAGCCCGAGTGGGACTAGCGGGAGTCATGAGCAGTTCTTC. Protein sequence: CASSPSGTSGSHEQFF. Combining the CDR3 with reference TRBV9 and TRBJ2-1 gives the whole variable domain DSGVTQTPKHLITATGQRVTLRCSPRSGDLSVYWYQQSLDQGLQFLIQYYNGEERAKGNILERFSAQQFPDLHSELNLSSLELGDSALYFCASSPSGTSGSHEQFFGPGTRLTVL.

The V and J genes are TRBV28 and TRBJ1-4; a weak D match, TRBD1 (5 bases). Trimming removed 2 bases from V and 10 bases from J, with 11 bases in between. Germline-derived CDR1 and CDR2 are MDHEN and SYDVKM. This CDR3 has 13 amino acids. CDR3 in amino acids: CASSLDQGLKLFF. DNA for the CDR3: TGTGCCAGCAGTTTAGACCAGGGTCTAAAACTGTTTTTT. The variable domain in full, completed from reference TRBV28 and TRBJ1-4, reads DVKVTQSSRYLVKRTGEKVFLECVQDMDHENMFWYRQDPGLGLRLIYFSYDVKMKEKGDIPEGYSVSREKKERFSLILESASTNQTSMYLCASSLDQGLKLFFGSGTQLSVL.

V gene TRBV7-9 combines with J gene TRBJ1-4; D may be TRBD1 (5 bases). This CDR3 is 15 amino acids long. The germline CDR1 and CDR2 sequences are SEHNR and FQNEAQ (reference sequence). The ends were cut back, 4 bases at V and 8 bases at J, with 17 bases in the middle. The CDR3 is CASSSPVGGYEKLFF. Here the CDR3 DNA reads TGTGCCAGCAGCTCCCCGGTGGGGGGATACGAAAAACTGTTTTTT.

The chain employs TRBV28 and TRBJ1-4; no clear D. Trimming left V 1 base short and J 11 bases short, with 8 bases between. The CDR3 extends over 12 amino acids. Looked up from germline, CDR1 is MDHEN and CDR2 is SYDVKM. This chain's CDR3 is CASSLSDYKLFF. The CDR3 nucleotides are TGTGCCAGCAGTTTATCGGACTATAAACTGTTTTTT.

The chain links TRBV9 to TRBJ2-7, with D possibly being TRBD2 (6 bases). V lost 4 bases, J lost 7 bases, and 18 bases lay in between. This CDR3 contains 14 residues. Germline CDR1 SGDLS, CDR2 YYNGEE. The CDR3 protein is CASSPEVGGSEQYF. The CDR3 DNA is TGTGCCAGCAGCCCTGAGGTCGGGGGTTCTGAGCAGTACTTC.

The chain recombines TRBV19 with TRBJ2-2; TRBD2 aligns across 7 bases. The CDR3 contains 20 residues. The ends lost 8 bases at V and 2 bases at J; junction bases unmatched: 23. Germline V gives CDR1 LNHDA, CDR2 SQIVND (reference sequence). The CDR3 is CASPPGRELPLILNTGELFF. CDR3 coding DNA: TGTGCCAGTCCCCCTGGGAGGGAACTACCCCTAATCCTTAACACCGGGGAGCTGTTTTTT.

The J gene is TRBJ2-7, the V gene TRBV6-5; tentative D call: TRBD1 (5 bases). The V gene's germline CDR1 is MNHEY and CDR2 SVGAGI. V was cut by 5 bases and J by 3 bases, with 11 bases left in between. The CDR3 is 13 amino acids. CDR3 in DNA: TGTGCCAGCAGTACCTCAGGGAACTACGAGCAGTACTTC. Protein product: CASSTSGNYEQYF.

This clone was picked up many times. The chain is built from TRBV27 and TRBJ2-7, with D maybe TRBD2 (6 bases). Germline lookup yields CDR1 MNHEY and CDR2 SMNVEV (reference sequence). V was trimmed by 3 bases and J by 6 bases, leaving 18 bases between them. CDR3 size: 15 residues. DNA of the CDR3: TGTGCCAGCAGTTTGCCGGGGACTCCCCTCTCCGAGCAGTACTTC. This sequence encodes CASSLPGTPLSEQYF.

A single count supports this clone. The genes are TRBV6-5 and TRBJ2-4, with a weak D call TRBD1 (5 bases). This CDR3 has 12 amino acids. CDR1 and CDR2 from the germline V gene are MNHEY and SVGAGI. Trimming pared 10 bases from V and 0 bases from J, leaving 7 bases between. The CDR3 DNA is TGTGCCACAGGGTTAGCCAAAAACATTCAGTACTTC. Residues: CATGLAKNIQYF.